The present T cell receptor (beta chain) was sequenced within a study of cytomegalovirus exposure and HLA in healthy donors. As for the study in general: An analysis done earlier identified 90 million to 120 million unique TCR beta sequences from 150 million to 200 million T cells.

The CDR3 runs 12 residues. Germline CDR1 MGHDK, CDR2 SYGVNS. Trimming removed 2 bases at V and 6 bases at J, with 7 bases between. Study findings and constraints: In a later analysis, V- and J-gene trimming of beta chains associated with a DCLRE1C missense variant, replicated independently. An analysis was carried out later, and it reportedly showed fewer N-insertions in an Asian-associated ancestry cluster than the approximately 700-donor mean.

Details on this clone: Its matching antigen is unknown.

Donors consisted of healthy bone marrow donors. The PCR contained 60 Vbeta and 13 Jbeta primers. Here immunoSEQ multiplex PCR was the method, and the copy in TCRdb shows in-frame clones only, minus some. Across under 200,000 clones, the top ten clones capture under 6.5% of the sample. The sequenced sample was PBMCs. The TCR originated in a man aged 25 to 45 in good health and CMV-seronegative. This chain connects TRBV25-1 to TRBJ1-2; D may be TRBD1 (5 bases). The CDR3 reads CASSERGHGYTF. The CDR3 DNA reads TGTGCCAGCAGTGAAAGGGGTCATGGCTACACCTTC.